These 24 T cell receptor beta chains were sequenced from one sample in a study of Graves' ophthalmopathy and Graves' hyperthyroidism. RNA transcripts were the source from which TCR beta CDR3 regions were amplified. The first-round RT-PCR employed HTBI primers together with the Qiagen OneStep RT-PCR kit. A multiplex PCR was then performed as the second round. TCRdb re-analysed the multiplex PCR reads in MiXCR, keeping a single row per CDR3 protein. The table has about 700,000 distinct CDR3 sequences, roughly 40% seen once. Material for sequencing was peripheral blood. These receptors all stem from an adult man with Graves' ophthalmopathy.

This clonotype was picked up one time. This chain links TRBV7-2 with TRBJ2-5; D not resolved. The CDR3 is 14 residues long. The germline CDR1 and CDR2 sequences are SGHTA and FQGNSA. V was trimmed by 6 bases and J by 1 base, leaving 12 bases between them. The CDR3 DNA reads TGTGCCAGCAGAGAATCCGGCTTCCAAGAGACCCAGTACTTC. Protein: CASRESGFQETQYF. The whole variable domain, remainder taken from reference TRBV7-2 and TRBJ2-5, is GAGVSQSPSNKVTEKGKDVELRCDPISGHTALYWYRQSLGQGLEFLIYFQGNSAPDKSGLPSDRFSAERTGGSVSTLTIQRTQQEDSAVYLCASRESGFQETQYFGPGTRLLVL.

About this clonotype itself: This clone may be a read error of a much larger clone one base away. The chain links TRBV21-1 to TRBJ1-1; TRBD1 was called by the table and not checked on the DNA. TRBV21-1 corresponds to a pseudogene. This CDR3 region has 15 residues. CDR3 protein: CASSNRVNVNTEAFF. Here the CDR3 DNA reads TGTGCCAGCAGCAACAGGGTGAACGTCAACACTGAAGCTTTCTTT.

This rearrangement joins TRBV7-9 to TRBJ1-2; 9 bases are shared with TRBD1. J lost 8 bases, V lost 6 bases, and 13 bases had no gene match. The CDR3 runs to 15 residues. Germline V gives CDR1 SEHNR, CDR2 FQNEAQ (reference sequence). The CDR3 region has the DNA TGTGCCAGCAGTGAACAGGGGGCTTTTAGTAGCGGCTACACCTTC. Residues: CASSEQGAFSSGYTF.

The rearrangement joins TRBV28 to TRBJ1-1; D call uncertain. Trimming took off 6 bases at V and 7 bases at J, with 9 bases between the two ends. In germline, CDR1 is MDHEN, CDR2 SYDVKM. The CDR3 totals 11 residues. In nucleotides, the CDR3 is TGTGCCAGCAGGCCCGAGGGTGAAGCTTTCTTT. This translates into CASRPEGEAFF.

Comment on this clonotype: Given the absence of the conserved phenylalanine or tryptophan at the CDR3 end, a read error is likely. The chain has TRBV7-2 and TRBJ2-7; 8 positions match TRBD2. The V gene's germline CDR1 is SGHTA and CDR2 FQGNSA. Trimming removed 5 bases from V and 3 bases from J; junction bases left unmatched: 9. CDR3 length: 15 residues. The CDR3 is CASSPGTRSFYEQYC. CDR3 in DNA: TGTGCCAGCAGCCCCGGGACTAGAAGTTTCTACGAGCAGTACTGC.

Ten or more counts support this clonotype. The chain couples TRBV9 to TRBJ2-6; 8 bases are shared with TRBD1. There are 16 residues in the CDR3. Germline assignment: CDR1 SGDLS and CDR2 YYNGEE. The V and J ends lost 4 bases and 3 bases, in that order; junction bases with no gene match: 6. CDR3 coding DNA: TGTGCCAGCAGCCCCAAAGGGACAGGTGGGGCCAACGTCCTGACTTTC. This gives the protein CASSPKGTGGANVLTF.

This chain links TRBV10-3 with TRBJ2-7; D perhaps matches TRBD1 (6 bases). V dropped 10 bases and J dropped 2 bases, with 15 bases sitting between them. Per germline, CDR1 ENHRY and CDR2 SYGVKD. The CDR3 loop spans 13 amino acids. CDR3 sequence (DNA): TGTGCCAGCATCGCACAGGGAACCTACGAGCAGTACTTC. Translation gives CASIAQGTYEQYF.

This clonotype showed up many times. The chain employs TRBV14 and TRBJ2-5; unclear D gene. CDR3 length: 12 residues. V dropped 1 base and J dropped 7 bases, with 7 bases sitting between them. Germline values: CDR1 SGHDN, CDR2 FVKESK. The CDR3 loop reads CASSQVISTQYF. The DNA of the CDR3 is TGTGCCAGCAGCCAAGTGATTTCGACCCAGTACTTC.

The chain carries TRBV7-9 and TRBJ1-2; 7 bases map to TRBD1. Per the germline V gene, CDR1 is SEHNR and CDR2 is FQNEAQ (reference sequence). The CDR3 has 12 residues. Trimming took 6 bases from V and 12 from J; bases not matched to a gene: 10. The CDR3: CASRQTGYGNTF. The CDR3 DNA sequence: TGTGCCAGCAGGCAGACAGGGTATGGAAACACCTTC.

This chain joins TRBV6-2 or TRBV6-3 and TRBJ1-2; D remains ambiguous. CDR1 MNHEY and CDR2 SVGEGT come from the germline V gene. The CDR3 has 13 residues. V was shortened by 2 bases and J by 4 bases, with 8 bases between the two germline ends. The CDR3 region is CASSYREIYGYTF. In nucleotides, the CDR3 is TGTGCCAGCAGTTACCGGGAGATCTATGGCTACACCTTC.

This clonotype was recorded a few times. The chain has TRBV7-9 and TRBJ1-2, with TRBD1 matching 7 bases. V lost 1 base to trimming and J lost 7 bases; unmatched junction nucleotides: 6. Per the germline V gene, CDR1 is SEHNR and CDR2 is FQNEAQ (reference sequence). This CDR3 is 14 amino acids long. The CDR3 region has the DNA TGTGCCAGCAGCTTAGACAGGGGATCTTCTGGCTACACCTTC. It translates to CASSLDRGSSGYTF.

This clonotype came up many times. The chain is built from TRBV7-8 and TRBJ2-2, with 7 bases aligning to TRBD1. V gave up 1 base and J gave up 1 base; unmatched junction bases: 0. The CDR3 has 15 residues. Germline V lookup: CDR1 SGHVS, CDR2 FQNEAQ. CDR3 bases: TGTGCCAGCAGCTTAGACAGGGGGAACACCGGGGAGCTGTTTTTT. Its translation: CASSLDRGNTGELFF. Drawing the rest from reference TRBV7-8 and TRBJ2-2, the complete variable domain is GAGVSQSPRYKVAKRGQDVALRCDPISGHVSLFWYQQALGQGPEFLTYFQNEAQLDKSGLPSDRFFAERPEGSVSTLKIQRTQQEDSAVYLCASSLDRGNTGELFFGEGSRLTVL.

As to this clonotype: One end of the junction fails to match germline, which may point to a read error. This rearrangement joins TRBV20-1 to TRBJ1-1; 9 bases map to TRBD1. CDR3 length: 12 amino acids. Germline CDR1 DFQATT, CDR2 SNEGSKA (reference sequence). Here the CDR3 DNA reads TGCAGTGCTACCGGGACAGGGTTCGAAGCTATCTTT. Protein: CSATGTGFEAIF.

This CDR3 is CASSDASGYTYEQYF. The DNA for the CDR3 is TGTGCCAGCAGTGATGCTAGCGGGTACACCTACGAGCAGTACTTC. The rearrangement joins TRBV25-1 to TRBJ2-7; 8 bases fit TRBD2. The germline V gene encodes CDR1 MGHDK and CDR2 SYGVNS. This CDR3 has 15 residues. V lost 3 bases to trimming and J lost 2 bases; unmatched junction nucleotides: 6.

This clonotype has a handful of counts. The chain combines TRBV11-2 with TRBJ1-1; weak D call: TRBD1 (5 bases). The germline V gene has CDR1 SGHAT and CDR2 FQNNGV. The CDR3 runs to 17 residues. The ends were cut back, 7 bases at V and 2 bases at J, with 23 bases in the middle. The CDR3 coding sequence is TGTGCCAGCAACATCAACGGGGGACCCCTCATAAACACTGAAGCTTTCTTT. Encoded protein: CASNINGGPLINTEAFF.

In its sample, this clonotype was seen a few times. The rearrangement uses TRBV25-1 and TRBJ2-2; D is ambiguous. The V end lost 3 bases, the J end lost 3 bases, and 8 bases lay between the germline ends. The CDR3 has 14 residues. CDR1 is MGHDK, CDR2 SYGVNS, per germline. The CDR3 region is CASSDGPDTGELFF. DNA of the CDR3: TGTGCCAGCAGTGACGGCCCTGACACCGGGGAGCTGTTTTTT.

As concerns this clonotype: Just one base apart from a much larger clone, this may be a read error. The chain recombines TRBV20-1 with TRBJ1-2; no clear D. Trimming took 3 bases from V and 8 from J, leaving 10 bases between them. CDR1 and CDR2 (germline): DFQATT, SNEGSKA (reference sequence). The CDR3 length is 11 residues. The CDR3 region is CSARSAFGYTF. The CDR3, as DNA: TGCAGTGCTAGGTCCGCATTCGGCTACACCTTC.

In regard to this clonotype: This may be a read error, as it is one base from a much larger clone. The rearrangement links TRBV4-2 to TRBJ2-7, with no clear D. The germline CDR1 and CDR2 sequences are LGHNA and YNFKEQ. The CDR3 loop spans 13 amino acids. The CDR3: CASNQEVSYEQYF. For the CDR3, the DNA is TGTGCCAGCAACCAAGAGGTTAGCTACGAGCAGTACTTC.

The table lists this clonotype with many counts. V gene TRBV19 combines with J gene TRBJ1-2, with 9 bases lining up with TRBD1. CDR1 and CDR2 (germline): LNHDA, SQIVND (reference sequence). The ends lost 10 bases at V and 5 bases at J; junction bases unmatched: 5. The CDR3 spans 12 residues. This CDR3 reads CATLDRGYGYTF. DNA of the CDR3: TGTGCCACCCTGGACAGGGGTTATGGCTACACCTTC.

In DNA form, the CDR3 reads TGCAGTGCTAACGGACAGAGCAATCAGCCCCAGCATTTT. It specifies CSANGQSNQPQHF. This chain joins TRBV20-1 and TRBJ1-5, with a possible D match to TRBD1 (6 bases). Trimming stripped 4 bases from V and 1 base from J, with 8 bases between. CDR1 is DFQATT and CDR2 is SNEGSKA in the germline V gene (reference sequence). The length of the CDR3 is 13 residues.

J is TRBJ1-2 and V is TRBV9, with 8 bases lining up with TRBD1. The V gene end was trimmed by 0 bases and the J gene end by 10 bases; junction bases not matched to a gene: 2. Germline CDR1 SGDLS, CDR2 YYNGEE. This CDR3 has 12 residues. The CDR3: CASSVEGQDYTF. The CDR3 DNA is TGTGCCAGCAGCGTAGAGGGACAGGACTACACCTTC.

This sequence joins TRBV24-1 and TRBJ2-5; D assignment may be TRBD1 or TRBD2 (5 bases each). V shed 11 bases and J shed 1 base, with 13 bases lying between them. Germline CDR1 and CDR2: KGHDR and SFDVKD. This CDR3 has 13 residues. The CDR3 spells CASGARVQETQYF. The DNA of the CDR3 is TGTGCCAGTGGGGCGCGGGTCCAAGAGACCCAGTACTTC.

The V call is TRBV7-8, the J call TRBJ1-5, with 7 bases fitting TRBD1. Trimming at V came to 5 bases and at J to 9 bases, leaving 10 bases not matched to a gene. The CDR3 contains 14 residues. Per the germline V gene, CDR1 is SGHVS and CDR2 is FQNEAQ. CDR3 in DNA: TGTGCCAGCAGCCCCGTTAGGGGGCGGGGGCCCCAGCATTTT. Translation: CASSPVRGRGPQHF.

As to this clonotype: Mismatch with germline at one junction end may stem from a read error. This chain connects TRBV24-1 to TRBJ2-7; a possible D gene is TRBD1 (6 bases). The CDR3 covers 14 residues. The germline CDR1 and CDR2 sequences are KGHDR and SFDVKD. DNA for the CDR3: TGTGCCACCAGGGAGACAGGTGCTACCTACGAGCAGCACTTC. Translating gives CATRETGATYEQHF.